These 9 T cell receptor beta chains share one sample of origin, sequenced in a study of chemoradiotherapy in HPV16-positive cancers. The repertoire was sequenced with immunoSEQ multiplex PCR; TCRdb's copy has only in-frame clones and lacks some. The sample holds tens of thousands of clones, around four fifths seen once. The input for sequencing was blood, taken from a patient who underwent chemoradiotherapy. These receptors were obtained from a human donor with HPV-associated anogenital cancer.

On this clone: Here the CDR3 omits its conserved ending phenylalanine or tryptophan, so a read error is the likely source. The DNA is left out, because the CDR3 cannot be placed on it with certainty; the CDR3 is given as TCRdb lists it. The rearrangement joins TRBV6-5 to TRBJ1-2. The CDR3 extends over 8 residues, inclusive of both ends. The germline V gene has CDR1 MNHEY and CDR2 SVGAGI. The chain's CDR3 is CASSYRPS.

This chain joins TRBV11-2 and TRBJ1-2, with TRBD1 identical over 7 bases. The germline CDR1 and CDR2 sequences are SGHAT and FQNNGV. Germline trimming cut 1 base from V and 0 bases from J; bases unmatched to any gene: 2. The length of the CDR3 is 15 residues. CDR3 nucleotide sequence: TGTGCCAGCAGCTTAGGGGACAGCGCTAACTATGGCTACACCTTC. Amino acid sequence: CASSLGDSANYGYTF.

This chain joins TRBV29-1 and TRBJ2-2; D is possibly TRBD1 (5 bases). Between the trimmed V and J ends, which lost 7 bases and 3 bases, there was a span of 15 bases. The CDR3 has 14 residues. CDR1 SQVTM and CDR2 ANQGSEA come from the germline V gene. DNA of the CDR3: TGCAGCGCCTCCGGCAGGGTCGACACCGGGGAGCTGTTTTTT. Its protein product is CSASGRVDTGELFF.

This clone came up a few times. The CDR3 protein is CASSLRGASYEQYF. The CDR3 region has the DNA TGTGCCAGCAGCTTGCGAGGGGCCTCCTACGAGCAGTACTTC. The chain employs TRBV7-3 and TRBJ2-7, with D perhaps assigned TRBD1 or TRBD2 (5 bases each). The germline V gene has CDR1 SGHTA and CDR2 FQGTGA. The CDR3 is 14 residues long. Trimming shortened V by 3 bases and J by 0 bases, and 9 bases separated the two germline ends.

This sequence joins TRBV5-4 and TRBJ1-1; D may be TRBD1 (5 bases). Germline CDR1 reads SGHNT; CDR2 reads YYREEE (reference sequence). Trimming stripped 4 bases from V and 5 bases from J, with 15 bases between. The CDR3 has 14 residues. The CDR3 loop reads CASSLRGGRTEAFF. CDR3 nucleotide sequence: TGTGCCAGCAGCCTACGTGGGGGTCGGACTGAAGCTTTCTTT.

Turning to this clone: Other nucleotide sequences in the sample specify the same CDR3. The chain recombines TRBV5-3 with TRBJ2-6; 12 positions match TRBD2. TRBV5-3 is sorted into the ORF group, with uncertain function. With V trimmed by 4 bases and J by 0 bases, 17 bases remained unmatched. The CDR3 spans 22 residues. The CDR3 protein is CARSGPGTSGGTPSSGANVLTF. As DNA, the CDR3 is TGTGCCAGAAGCGGACCCGGAACTAGCGGGGGGACACCCAGCTCTGGGGCCAACGTCCTGACTTTC.

This clone was found once. The chain has TRBV10-3 and TRBJ1-6; D gene uncertain. Between the trimmed V and J ends, which lost 0 bases and 0 bases, there was a span of 12 bases. The CDR3 is 18 amino acids. Germline V gene data show CDR1 as ENHRY and CDR2 as SYGVKD. The CDR3 region has the DNA TGTGCCATCAGTGAGTCTTCGACAACTAGCTCCTATAATTCACCCCTCCACTTT. Translating gives CAISESSTTSSYNSPLHF.

The chain recombines TRBV20-1 with TRBJ2-7; the D gene could be TRBD1 or TRBD2 (5 bases each). CDR3 length equals 11 residues. The V end lost 6 bases, the J end lost 7 bases, and 13 bases lay between the germline ends. CDR1 and CDR2 (germline): DFQATT, SNEGSKA (reference sequence). The CDR3 DNA sequence: TGCAGTGCCCAGAAAGGGGAGGAGCAGTACTTC. Its protein is CSAQKGEEQYF.

This clone has just one count. V is TRBV7-9 and J is TRBJ1-2, with TRBD1 matching 7 bases. Germline V gene lookup returns CDR1 SEHNR and CDR2 FQNEAQ (reference sequence). CDR3 length equals 15 residues. J lost 11 bases, V lost 2 bases, and 14 bases had no gene match. CDR3 sequence: CASSLRSGTASGYTF. In nucleotides, the CDR3 is TGTGCCAGCAGCTTAAGGTCCGGGACAGCCAGTGGTTACACCTTC.